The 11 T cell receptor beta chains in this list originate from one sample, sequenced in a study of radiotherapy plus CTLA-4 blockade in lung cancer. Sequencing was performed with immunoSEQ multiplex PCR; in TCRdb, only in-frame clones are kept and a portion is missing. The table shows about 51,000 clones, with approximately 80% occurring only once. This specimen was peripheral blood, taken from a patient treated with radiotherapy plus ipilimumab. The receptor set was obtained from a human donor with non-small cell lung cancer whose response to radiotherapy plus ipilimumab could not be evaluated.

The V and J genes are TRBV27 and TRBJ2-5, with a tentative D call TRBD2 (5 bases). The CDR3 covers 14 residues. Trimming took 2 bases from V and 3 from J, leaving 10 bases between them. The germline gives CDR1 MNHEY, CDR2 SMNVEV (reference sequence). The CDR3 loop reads CASSLRLAEETQYF. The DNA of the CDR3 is TGTGCCAGCAGTTTAAGGCTAGCAGAAGAGACCCAGTACTTC.

This CDR3 is CASSPDRAMSGYTF. In nucleotides, the CDR3 is TGCGCCAGCAGCCCGGACAGGGCCATGAGTGGCTACACCTTC. This chain links TRBV5-1 with TRBJ1-2, with 8 bases fitting TRBD1. V gave up 4 bases and J gave up 7 bases; unmatched junction bases: 9. This CDR3 region has 14 residues. The germline CDR1 and CDR2 sequences are SGHRS and YFSETQ.

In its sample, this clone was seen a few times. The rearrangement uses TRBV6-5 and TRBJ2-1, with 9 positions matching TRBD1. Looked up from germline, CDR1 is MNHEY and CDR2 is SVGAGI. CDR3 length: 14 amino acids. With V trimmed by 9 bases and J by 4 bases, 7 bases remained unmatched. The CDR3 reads CASLPGQGYNEQFF. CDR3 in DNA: TGTGCCAGTCTACCGGGACAGGGTTACAATGAGCAGTTCTTC.

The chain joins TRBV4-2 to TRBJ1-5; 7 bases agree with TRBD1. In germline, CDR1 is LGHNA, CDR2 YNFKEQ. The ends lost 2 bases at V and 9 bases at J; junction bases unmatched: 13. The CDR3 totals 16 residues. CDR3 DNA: TGTGCCAGCAGCCAATCTGACAGGGATACCAATGTGCCCCAGCATTTT. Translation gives CASSQSDRDTNVPQHF.

CDR3 in DNA: TGTGCCAGCAGCTTGCCGGGGGAAGCCAACTATGGCTACACCTTC. It yields the protein CASSLPGEANYGYTF. The J gene is TRBJ1-2, the V gene TRBV5-4, with D perhaps TRBD1 (5 bases). V dropped 1 base and J dropped 2 bases, with 12 bases sitting between them. There are 15 residues in the CDR3. Germline CDR1 is SGHNT and CDR2 is YYREEE (reference sequence).

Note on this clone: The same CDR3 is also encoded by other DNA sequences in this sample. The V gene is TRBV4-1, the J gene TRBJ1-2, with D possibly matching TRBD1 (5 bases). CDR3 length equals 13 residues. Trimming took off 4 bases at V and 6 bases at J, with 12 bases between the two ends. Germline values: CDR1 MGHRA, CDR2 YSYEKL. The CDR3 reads CASSRGTGDGYTF. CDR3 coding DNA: TGCGCCAGCAGCCGCGGGACGGGTGATGGCTACACCTTC.

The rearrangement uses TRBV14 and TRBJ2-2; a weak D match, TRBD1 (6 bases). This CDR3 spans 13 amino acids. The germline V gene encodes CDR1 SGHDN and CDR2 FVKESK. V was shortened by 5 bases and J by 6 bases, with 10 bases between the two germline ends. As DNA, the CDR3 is TGTGCCAGCAGCTCCTACAGGGCCGGGGAGCTGTTTTTT. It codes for CASSSYRAGELFF.

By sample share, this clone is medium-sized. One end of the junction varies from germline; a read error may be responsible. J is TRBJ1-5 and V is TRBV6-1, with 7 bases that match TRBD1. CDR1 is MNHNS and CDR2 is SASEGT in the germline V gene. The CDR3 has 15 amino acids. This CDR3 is CASKGDSYSNQPQHF. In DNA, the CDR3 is TGTGCTAGCAAGGGGGACAGCTATAGCAATCAGCCCCAGCATTTT.

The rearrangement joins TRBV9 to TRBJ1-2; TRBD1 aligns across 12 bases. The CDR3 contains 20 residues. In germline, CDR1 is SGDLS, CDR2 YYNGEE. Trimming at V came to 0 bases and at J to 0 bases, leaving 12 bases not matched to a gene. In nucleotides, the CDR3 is TGTGCCAGCAGCGTAGCAAGTTGGGGGACAGGGGGCCGGACTAACTATGGCTACACCTTC. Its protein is CASSVASWGTGGRTNYGYTF.

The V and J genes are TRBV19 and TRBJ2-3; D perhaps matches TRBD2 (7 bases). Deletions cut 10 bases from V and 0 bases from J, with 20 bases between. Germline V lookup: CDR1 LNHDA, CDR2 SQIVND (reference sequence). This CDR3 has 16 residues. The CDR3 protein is CAISGEGGPSTDTQYF. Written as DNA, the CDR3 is TGTGCCATTTCCGGGGAGGGGGGCCCCAGCACAGATACGCAGTATTTT.

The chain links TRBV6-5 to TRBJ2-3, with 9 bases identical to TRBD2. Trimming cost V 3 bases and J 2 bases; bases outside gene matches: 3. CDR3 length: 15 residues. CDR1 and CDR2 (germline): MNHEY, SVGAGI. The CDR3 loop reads CASSYAGGDTDTQYF. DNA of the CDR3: TGTGCCAGCAGTTATGCGGGAGGGGACACAGATACGCAGTATTTT.